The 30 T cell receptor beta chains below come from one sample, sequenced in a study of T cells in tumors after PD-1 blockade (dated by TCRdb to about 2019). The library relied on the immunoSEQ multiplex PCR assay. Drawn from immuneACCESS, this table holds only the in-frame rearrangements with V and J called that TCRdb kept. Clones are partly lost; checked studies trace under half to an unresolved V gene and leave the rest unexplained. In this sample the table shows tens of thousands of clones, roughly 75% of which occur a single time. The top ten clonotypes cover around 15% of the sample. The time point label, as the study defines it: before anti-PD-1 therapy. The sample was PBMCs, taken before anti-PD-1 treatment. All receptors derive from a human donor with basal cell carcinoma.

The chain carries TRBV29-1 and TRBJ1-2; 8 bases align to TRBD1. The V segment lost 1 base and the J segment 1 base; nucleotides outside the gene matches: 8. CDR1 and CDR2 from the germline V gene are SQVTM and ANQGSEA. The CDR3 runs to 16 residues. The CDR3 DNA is TGCAGCGTTGAAGTCCGGGACAGGACCGTTAACTATGGCTACACCTTC. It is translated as CSVEVRDRTVNYGYTF.

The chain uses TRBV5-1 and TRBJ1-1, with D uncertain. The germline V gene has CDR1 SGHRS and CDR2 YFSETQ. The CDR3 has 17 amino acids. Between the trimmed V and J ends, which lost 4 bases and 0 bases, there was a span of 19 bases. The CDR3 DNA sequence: TGCGCCAGCAGCCCACAAGGAAAGGGAGCCTTGAACACTGAAGCTTTCTTT. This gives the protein CASSPQGKGALNTEAFF.

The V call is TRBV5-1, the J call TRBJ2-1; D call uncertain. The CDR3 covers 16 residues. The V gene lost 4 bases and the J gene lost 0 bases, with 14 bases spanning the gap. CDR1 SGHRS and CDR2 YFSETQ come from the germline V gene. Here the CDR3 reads CASSPPLGSSYNEQFF. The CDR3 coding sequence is TGCGCCAGCAGCCCCCCTCTGGGTAGCTCCTACAATGAGCAGTTCTTC.

Here the CDR3 reads CASARGTYEQYF. The CDR3 DNA follows: TGTGCCAGCGCCCGAGGCACCTACGAGCAGTACTTC. The V and J genes are TRBV6-6 and TRBJ2-7, with D uncertain. Germline loops: CDR1 MNHNY, CDR2 SVGAGI (reference sequence). CDR3 length equals 12 residues. Trimming stripped 8 bases from V and 2 bases from J, with 10 bases between.

The CDR3 region is CASSQEPGPAEAFF. The CDR3 DNA follows: TGTGCCAGCAGTCAAGAACCGGGACCCGCTGAAGCTTTCTTT. The chain is built from TRBV6-6 and TRBJ1-1; D perhaps matches TRBD1 (5 bases). Germline-derived CDR1 and CDR2 are MNHNY and SVGAGI (reference sequence). This CDR3 contains 14 residues. Between the trimmed V and J ends, which lost 5 bases and 6 bases, there was a span of 16 bases.

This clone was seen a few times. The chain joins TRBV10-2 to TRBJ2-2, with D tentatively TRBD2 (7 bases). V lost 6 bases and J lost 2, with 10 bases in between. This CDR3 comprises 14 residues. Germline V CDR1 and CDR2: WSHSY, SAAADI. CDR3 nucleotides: TGCGCCAGCAGAGCGGGACAAAACACCGGGGAGCTGTTTTTT. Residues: CASRAGQNTGELFF.

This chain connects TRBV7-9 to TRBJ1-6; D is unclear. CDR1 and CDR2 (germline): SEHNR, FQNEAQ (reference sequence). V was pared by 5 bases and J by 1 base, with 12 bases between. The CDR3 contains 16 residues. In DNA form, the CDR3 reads TGTGCCAGCAGCCGGGGAGGAGTTTCCTATAATTCACCCCTCCACTTT. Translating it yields CASSRGGVSYNSPLHF.

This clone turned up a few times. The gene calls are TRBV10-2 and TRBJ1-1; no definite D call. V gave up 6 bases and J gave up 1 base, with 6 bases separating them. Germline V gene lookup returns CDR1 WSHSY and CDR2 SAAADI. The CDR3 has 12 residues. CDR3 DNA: TGCGCCAGCAGGGAGGGGAACACTGAAGCTTTCTTT. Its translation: CASREGNTEAFF.

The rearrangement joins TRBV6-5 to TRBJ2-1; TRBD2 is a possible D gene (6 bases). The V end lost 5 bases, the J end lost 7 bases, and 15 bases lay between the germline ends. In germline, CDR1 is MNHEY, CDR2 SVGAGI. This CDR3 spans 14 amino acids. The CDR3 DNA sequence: TGTGCCAGCAGTAGGGGTAGCGGTGGGAATGAGCAGTTCTTC. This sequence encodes CASSRGSGGNEQFF.

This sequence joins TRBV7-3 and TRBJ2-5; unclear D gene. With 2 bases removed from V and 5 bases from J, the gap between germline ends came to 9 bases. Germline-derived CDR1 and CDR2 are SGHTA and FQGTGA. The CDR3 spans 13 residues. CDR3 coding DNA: TGTGCCAGCAGCTTAGGGGTAACGGAGACCCAGTACTTC. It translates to CASSLGVTETQYF.

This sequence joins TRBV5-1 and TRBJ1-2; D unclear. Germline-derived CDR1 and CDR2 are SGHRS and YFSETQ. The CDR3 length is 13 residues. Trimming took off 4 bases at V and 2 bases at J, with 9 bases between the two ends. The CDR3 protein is CASSTQANYGYTF. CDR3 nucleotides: TGCGCCAGCAGCACTCAGGCAAACTATGGCTACACCTTC.

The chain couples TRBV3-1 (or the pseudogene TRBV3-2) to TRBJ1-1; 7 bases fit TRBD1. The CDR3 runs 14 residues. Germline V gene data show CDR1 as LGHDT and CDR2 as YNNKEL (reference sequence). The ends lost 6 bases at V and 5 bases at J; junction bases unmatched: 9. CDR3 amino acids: CASRQQGRGTEAFF. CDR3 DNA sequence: TGTGCCAGCAGGCAACAGGGGCGGGGGACTGAAGCTTTCTTT.

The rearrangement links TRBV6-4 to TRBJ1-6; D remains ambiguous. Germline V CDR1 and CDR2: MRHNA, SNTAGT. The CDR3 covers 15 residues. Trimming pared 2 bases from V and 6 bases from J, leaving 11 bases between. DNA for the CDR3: TGTGCCAGCAGTGACCTACCGGCGGGTAATTCACCCCTCCACTTT. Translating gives CASSDLPAGNSPLHF.

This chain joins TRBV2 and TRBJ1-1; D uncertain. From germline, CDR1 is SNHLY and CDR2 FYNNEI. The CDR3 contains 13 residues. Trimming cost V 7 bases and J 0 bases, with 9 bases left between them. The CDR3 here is CASNVVMNTEAFF. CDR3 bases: TGTGCCAGCAATGTCGTCATGAACACTGAAGCTTTCTTT.

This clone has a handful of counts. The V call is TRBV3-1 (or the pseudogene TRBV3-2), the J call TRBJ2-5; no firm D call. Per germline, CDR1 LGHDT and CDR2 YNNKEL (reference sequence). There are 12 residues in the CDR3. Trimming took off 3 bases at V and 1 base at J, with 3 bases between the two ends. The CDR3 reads CASSHSQETQYF. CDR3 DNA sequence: TGTGCCAGCAGCCATTCCCAAGAGACCCAGTACTTC.

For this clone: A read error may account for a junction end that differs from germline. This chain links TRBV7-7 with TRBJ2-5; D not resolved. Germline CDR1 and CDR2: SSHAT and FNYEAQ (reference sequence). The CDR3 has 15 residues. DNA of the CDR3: TGTGCTAGCAGCTTAAGTTTCGAGCGCCGTGAGACCCAGTACTTC. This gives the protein CASSLSFERRETQYF.

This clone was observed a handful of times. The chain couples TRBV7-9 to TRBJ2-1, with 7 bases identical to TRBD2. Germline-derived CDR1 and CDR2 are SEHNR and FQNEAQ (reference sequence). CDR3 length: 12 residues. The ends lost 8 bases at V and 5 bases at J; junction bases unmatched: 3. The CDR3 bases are TGTGCCAGCGGGAGGGACCACAATGAGCAGTTCTTC. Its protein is CASGRDHNEQFF.

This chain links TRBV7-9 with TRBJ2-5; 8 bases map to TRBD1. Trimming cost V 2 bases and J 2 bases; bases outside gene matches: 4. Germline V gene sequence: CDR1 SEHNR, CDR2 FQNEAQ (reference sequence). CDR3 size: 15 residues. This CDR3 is CASSLFGDRQETQYF. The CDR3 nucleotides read TGTGCCAGCAGCTTATTTGGGGACAGGCAAGAGACCCAGTACTTC.

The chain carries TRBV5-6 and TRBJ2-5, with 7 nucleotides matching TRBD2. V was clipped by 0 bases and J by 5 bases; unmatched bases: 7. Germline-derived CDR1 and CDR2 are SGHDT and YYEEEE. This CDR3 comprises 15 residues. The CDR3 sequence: CASSLASGGRETQYF. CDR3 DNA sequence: TGTGCCAGCAGCTTGGCATCGGGGGGTCGGGAGACCCAGTACTTC.

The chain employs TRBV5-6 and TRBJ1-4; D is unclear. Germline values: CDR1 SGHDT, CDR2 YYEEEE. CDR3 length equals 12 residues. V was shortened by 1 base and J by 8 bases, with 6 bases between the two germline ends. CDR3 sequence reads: CASSLTPEKLFF. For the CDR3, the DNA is TGTGCCAGCAGCTTGACCCCGGAAAAACTGTTTTTT.

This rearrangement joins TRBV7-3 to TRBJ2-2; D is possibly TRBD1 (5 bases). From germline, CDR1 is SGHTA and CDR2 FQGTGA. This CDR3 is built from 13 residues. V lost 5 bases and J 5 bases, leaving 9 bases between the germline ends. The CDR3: CASSPRVTGELFF. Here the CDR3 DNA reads TGTGCCAGCAGCCCCAGGGTTACCGGGGAGCTGTTTTTT.

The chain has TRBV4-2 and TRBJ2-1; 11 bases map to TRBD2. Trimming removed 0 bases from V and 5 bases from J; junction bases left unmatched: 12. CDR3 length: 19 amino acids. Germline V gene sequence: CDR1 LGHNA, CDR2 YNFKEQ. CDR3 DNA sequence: TGTGCCAGCAGCCAAGATACGTTTGCTAGCGGGGGGATTAACAATGAGCAGTTCTTC. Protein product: CASSQDTFASGGINNEQFF.

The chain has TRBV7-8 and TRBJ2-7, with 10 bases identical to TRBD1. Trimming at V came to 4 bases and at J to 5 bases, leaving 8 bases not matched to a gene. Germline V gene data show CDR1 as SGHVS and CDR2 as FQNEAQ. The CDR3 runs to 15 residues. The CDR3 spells CASSSGTGVPHEQYF. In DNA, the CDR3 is TGTGCCAGCAGCTCCGGGACAGGGGTACCCCACGAGCAGTACTTC.

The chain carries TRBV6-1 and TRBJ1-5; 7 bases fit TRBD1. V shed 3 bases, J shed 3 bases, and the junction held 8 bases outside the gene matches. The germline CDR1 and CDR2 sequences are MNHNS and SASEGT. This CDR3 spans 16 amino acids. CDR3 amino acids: CASSDPGQPSNQPQHF. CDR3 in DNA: TGTGCCAGCAGTGATCCGGGACAGCCTTCCAATCAGCCCCAGCATTTT.

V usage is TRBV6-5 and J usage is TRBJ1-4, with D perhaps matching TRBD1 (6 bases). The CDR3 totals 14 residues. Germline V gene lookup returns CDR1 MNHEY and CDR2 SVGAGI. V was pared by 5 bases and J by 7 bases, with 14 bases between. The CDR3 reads CASSMGHESEKLFF. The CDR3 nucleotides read TGTGCCAGCAGTATGGGACATGAGAGTGAAAAACTGTTTTTT.

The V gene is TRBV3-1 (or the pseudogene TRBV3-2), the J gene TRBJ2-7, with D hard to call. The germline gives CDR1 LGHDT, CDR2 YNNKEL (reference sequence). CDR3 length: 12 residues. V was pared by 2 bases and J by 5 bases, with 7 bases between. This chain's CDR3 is CASSQSGNEQYF. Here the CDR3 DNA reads TGTGCCAGCAGCCAATCTGGGAACGAGCAGTACTTC.

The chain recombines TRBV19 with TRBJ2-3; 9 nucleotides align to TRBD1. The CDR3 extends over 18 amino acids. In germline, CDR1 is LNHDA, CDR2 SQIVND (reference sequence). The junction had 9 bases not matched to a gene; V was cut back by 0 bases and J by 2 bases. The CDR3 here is CASSIDRLGTGHTDTQYF. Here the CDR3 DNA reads TGTGCCAGTAGTATAGATCGTCTCGGGACAGGGCACACAGATACGCAGTATTTT.

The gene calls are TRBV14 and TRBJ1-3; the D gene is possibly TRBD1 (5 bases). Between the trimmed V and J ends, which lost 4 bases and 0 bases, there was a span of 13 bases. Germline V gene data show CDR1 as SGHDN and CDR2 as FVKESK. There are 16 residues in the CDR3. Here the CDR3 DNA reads TGTGCCAGCAGCCTGGGACTCTTAAGCTCTGGAAACACCATATATTTT. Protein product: CASSLGLLSSGNTIYF.

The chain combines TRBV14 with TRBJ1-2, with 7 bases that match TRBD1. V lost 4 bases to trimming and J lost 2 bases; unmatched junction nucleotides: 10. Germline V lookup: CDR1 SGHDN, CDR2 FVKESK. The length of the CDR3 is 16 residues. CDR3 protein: CASSPPQGIGNYGYTF. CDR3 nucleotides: TGTGCCAGCAGCCCCCCACAGGGGATAGGGAACTATGGCTACACCTTC.

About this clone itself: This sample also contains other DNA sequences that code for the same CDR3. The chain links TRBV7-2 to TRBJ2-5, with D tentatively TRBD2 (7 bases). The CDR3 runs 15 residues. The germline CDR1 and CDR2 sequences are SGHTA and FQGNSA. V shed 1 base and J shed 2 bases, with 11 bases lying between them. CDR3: CASSLGGGPQETQYF. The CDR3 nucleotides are TGTGCCAGCAGCTTAGGGGGGGGGCCTCAAGAGACCCAGTACTTC.